These 2 T cell receptor beta chains were all obtained from the same sample, sequenced in a study of T cell changes during pregnancy in multiple sclerosis. Repertoires were generated with immunoSEQ multiplex PCR, while TCRdb's copy carries only in-frame clones and drops some. The sample records roughly 89,000 clones, approximately 95% being singletons. The sample consisted of peripheral blood, taken in the first trimester of pregnancy. All receptors come from a female donor with multiple sclerosis, enrolled in a pregnancy study.

The chain employs TRBV4-2 and TRBJ2-7; the D gene is possibly TRBD2 (5 bases). Trimming cost V 4 bases and J 7 bases, with 8 bases left between them. Germline CDR1 LGHNA, CDR2 YNFKEQ. The CDR3 contains 11 residues. CDR3: CASSLGLEQYF. For the CDR3, the DNA is TGTGCCAGCAGCCTCGGACTGGAGCAGTACTTC.

This clone was observed once. The chain couples TRBV19 to TRBJ1-2, with D unresolved. V was cut by 6 bases and J by 1 base, with 15 bases left in between. Germline V gene data show CDR1 as LNHDA and CDR2 as SQIVND (reference sequence). The CDR3 length is 15 residues. This chain's CDR3 is CASRGDYSFNYGYTF. CDR3 DNA: TGTGCCAGTAGGGGCGACTACTCGTTTAACTATGGCTACACCTTC.